Each of the 31 T cell receptor beta chains below was sequenced from the same sample in a study of blood T cell repertoires in COVID-19. TCRdb's copy holds only in-frame clones and misses some; the assay was immunoSEQ multiplex PCR. The table has approximately 170,000 clones, around nine tenths seen once. Sequenced sample: peripheral blood. Receptors originate from a man between 60 and 75 years old with active or convalescent COVID-19.

The chain has TRBV11-1 and TRBJ2-2, with 8 bases matching TRBD1. The CDR3 spans 16 residues. Germline-derived CDR1 and CDR2 are SGHAT and FQDESV (reference sequence). V dropped 0 bases and J dropped 6; count of bases not matched to a gene: 6. Here the CDR3 reads CASSLAGQGVAGELFF. The CDR3 DNA reads as TGTGCCAGCAGCTTAGCTGGACAGGGAGTGGCCGGGGAGCTGTTTTTT.

V gene TRBV4-1 combines with J gene TRBJ2-7; the D gene is possibly TRBD2 (6 bases). This CDR3 contains 18 residues. With 0 bases removed from V and 7 bases from J, the gap between germline ends came to 25 bases. The germline gives CDR1 MGHRA, CDR2 YSYEKL. The CDR3 nucleotides read TGCGCCAGCAGCCAAGATCTTTATAGGGGACTGCCTTTCTTGGAGCAGTACTTC. Its protein product is CASSQDLYRGLPFLEQYF.

The rearrangement uses TRBV19 and TRBJ1-5, with TRBD1 matching over 7 bases. V trimming: 7 bases; J trimming: 2 bases; junction bases outside the gene matches: 14. The CDR3 is 17 residues long. CDR1 and CDR2 from the germline V gene are LNHDA and SQIVND (reference sequence). This CDR3 is CASIPDRTYMGNQPQHF. The CDR3 nucleotides are TGTGCCAGTATTCCGGACAGGACCTATATGGGCAATCAGCCCCAGCATTTT.

The genes are TRBV28 and TRBJ2-4; 10 bases are shared with TRBD2. This CDR3 region has 16 residues. V dropped 2 bases and J dropped 7; count of bases not matched to a gene: 8. The V gene's germline CDR1 is MDHEN and CDR2 SYDVKM. Here the CDR3 DNA reads TGTGCCAGCAGTTTAGGAGCGGGAGGGCCGCGGAACATTCAGTACTTC. Translating gives CASSLGAGGPRNIQYF.

The chain couples TRBV11-1 to TRBJ1-2; 9 nucleotides line up with TRBD1. Germline V CDR1 and CDR2: SGHAT, FQDESV (reference sequence). This CDR3 is built from 13 residues. V shed 5 bases, J shed 7 bases, and the junction held 5 bases outside the gene matches. The CDR3 sequence: CASSLGQGGGYTF. The CDR3 DNA follows: TGTGCCAGCAGCCTGGGACAGGGAGGTGGCTACACCTTC.

J is TRBJ1-5 and V is TRBV10-1; D may be TRBD1 (6 bases). Trimming removed 2 bases from V and 6 bases from J, with 11 bases in between. The CDR3 contains 14 residues. Germline CDR1 and CDR2: WNHNN and SYGVQD (reference sequence). The CDR3 nucleotides read TGCGCCAGCAGTGAGGAGGGGGTGGTTCAGCCCCAGCATTTT. This codes for CASSEEGVVQPQHF.

The gene calls are TRBV29-1 and TRBJ1-6; D is possibly TRBD1 (6 bases). The CDR3 contains 14 residues. The V gene lost 5 bases and the J gene lost 5 bases, with 13 bases spanning the gap. Germline V CDR1 and CDR2: SQVTM, ANQGSEA. The CDR3: CSVKQGSDNSPLHF. The CDR3, as DNA: TGCAGCGTTAAACAGGGTTCTGATAATTCACCCCTCCACTTT. The whole variable domain, filled in from reference TRBV29-1 and TRBJ1-6, reads SAVISQKPSRDICQRGTSLTIQCQVDSQVTMMFWYRQQPGQSLTLIATANQGSEATYESGFVIDKFPISRPNLTFSTLTVSNMSPEDSSIYLCSVKQGSDNSPLHFGNGTRLTVT.

The CDR3 reads CSASTFDRVNTEAFF. CDR3 DNA sequence: TGCAGTGCTAGTACGTTCGACAGAGTGAACACTGAAGCTTTCTTT. The chain couples TRBV20-1 to TRBJ1-1, with D possibly being TRBD1 (5 bases). Trimming pared 3 bases from V and 0 bases from J, leaving 14 bases between. The CDR3 consists of 15 residues. Germline values: CDR1 DFQATT, CDR2 SNEGSKA (reference sequence).

This sequence joins TRBV11-3 and TRBJ1-2; TRBD1 matches at 8 bases. The V segment lost 5 bases and the J segment 6 bases; nucleotides outside the gene matches: 2. Germline V lookup: CDR1 SGHNT, CDR2 YENEEA. The CDR3 covers 12 residues. The CDR3 is CASSKTGDGYTF. DNA of the CDR3: TGTGCCAGCAGCAAGACAGGGGATGGCTACACCTTC.

This clone occurred a few times. The chain combines TRBV19 with TRBJ2-5, with D possibly TRBD1 on 7 matching bases. Germline CDR1 LNHDA, CDR2 SQIVND (reference sequence). The CDR3 runs to 14 residues. V was trimmed by 8 bases and J by 2 bases, leaving 15 bases between them. The chain's CDR3 is CASGGTANQETQYF. The CDR3 DNA reads TGTGCCAGTGGAGGGACAGCAAATCAAGAGACCCAGTACTTC.

J is TRBJ2-3 and V is TRBV20-1; 8 positions agree with TRBD2. With V trimmed by 3 bases and J by 4 bases, 3 bases remained unmatched. The CDR3 contains 13 residues. The germline CDR1 and CDR2 sequences are DFQATT and SNEGSKA (reference sequence). In DNA, the CDR3 is TGCAGTGCTAGTATTAGCGGGGCAGATACGCAGTATTTT. Protein sequence: CSASISGADTQYF.

The chain has TRBV27 and TRBJ1-2; D not resolved. V was pared by 2 bases and J by 7 bases, with 17 bases between. Germline V gene sequence: CDR1 MNHEY, CDR2 SMNVEV (reference sequence). The CDR3 length is 15 residues. The CDR3 DNA reads TGTGCCAGCAGTTTAAGCCCCGGGAACGCTGGTGGCTACACCTTC. Its translation: CASSLSPGNAGGYTF.

The genes are TRBV7-9 and TRBJ1-3; D may be TRBD1 (6 bases). The CDR3 covers 16 residues. V lost 5 bases, J lost 0 bases, and 14 bases lay in between. Germline-derived CDR1 and CDR2 are SEHNR and FQNEAQ (reference sequence). The CDR3 DNA is TGTGCCAGCAGCCGTGGACAGCTCTCCTCTGGAAACACCATATATTTT. Translation: CASSRGQLSSGNTIYF.

The chain is built from TRBV10-3 and TRBJ1-2; D unclear. CDR1 ENHRY and CDR2 SYGVKD come from the germline V gene. The CDR3 totals 14 residues. Trimming shortened V by 4 bases and J by 5 bases, and 14 bases separated the two germline ends. The CDR3, as DNA: TGTGCCATCAGTGGGACTGGAGTTCAATATGGCTACACCTTC. It yields the protein CAISGTGVQYGYTF.

V is TRBV11-2 and J is TRBJ2-7; maybe TRBD2 (5 bases). Germline CDR1 is SGHAT and CDR2 is FQNNGV. V was shortened by 5 bases and J by 4 bases, with 15 bases between the two germline ends. CDR3 length: 14 residues. DNA of the CDR3: TGTGCCAGCAGCCCTCTCCGGGAAGGGTACGAGCAGTACTTC. This sequence encodes CASSPLREGYEQYF.

Here the CDR3 DNA reads TGTGCCAGTAGCATCCGGACAGGGGATTATAATTCACCCCTCCACTTT. This sequence encodes CASSIRTGDYNSPLHF. The rearrangement uses TRBV19 and TRBJ1-6; 9 positions match TRBD1. The CDR3 is made up of 16 amino acids. Trimming at V came to 6 bases and at J to 4 bases, leaving 7 bases not matched to a gene. The germline CDR1 and CDR2 sequences are LNHDA and SQIVND (reference sequence).

The genes are TRBV29-1 and TRBJ1-5, with D possibly being TRBD1 (5 bases). Trimming took off 4 bases at V and 5 bases at J, with 18 bases between the two ends. The CDR3 is made up of 15 amino acids. CDR1 is SQVTM and CDR2 is ANQGSEA in the germline V gene. The CDR3 sequence is CSVAFRGGTDQPQHF. CDR3 in DNA: TGCAGCGTTGCCTTTCGCGGGGGGACTGATCAGCCCCAGCATTTT.

This clone was recorded a few times. The chain couples TRBV11-2 to TRBJ2-1, with a weak D call TRBD2 (6 bases). V shed 4 bases and J shed 0 bases, with 10 bases lying between them. From germline, CDR1 is SGHAT and CDR2 FQNNGV. The CDR3 runs 15 residues. CDR3 sequence: CASSSAGYSYNEQFF. As DNA, the CDR3 is TGTGCCAGCAGCTCAGCGGGTTACTCCTACAATGAGCAGTTCTTC. Complete variable domain (other parts from reference TRBV11-2 and TRBJ2-1): EAGVAQSPRYKIIEKRQSVAFWCNPISGHATLYWYQQILGQGPKLLIQFQNNGVVDDSQLPKDRFSAERLKGVDSTLKIQPAKLEDSAVYLCASSSAGYSYNEQFFGPGTRLTVL.

The chain links TRBV6-4 to TRBJ2-2; 11 bases fit TRBD1. CDR1 is MRHNA, CDR2 SNTAGT, per germline. This CDR3 comprises 18 residues. J was trimmed by 6 bases and V by 8 bases; bases with no gene match: 17. CDR3 sequence (DNA): TGTGCCAGCTCCCGGACAGGGGGCCTGAGTACGGATCCCGGGGAGCTGTTTTTT. It encodes CASSRTGGLSTDPGELFF.

The gene calls are TRBV13 and TRBJ2-1; perhaps TRBD2 as D (5 bases). Trimming shortened V by 0 bases and J by 6 bases, and 9 bases separated the two germline ends. Germline V lookup: CDR1 PRHDT, CDR2 FYEKMQ (reference sequence). The CDR3 is made up of 14 amino acids. CDR3 in amino acids: CASSLGVAPNEQFF. The CDR3 DNA reads TGTGCCAGCAGCTTAGGTGTAGCGCCCAATGAGCAGTTCTTC. The variable domain in full, completed from reference TRBV13 and TRBJ2-1, reads AAGVIQSPRHLIKEKRETATLKCYPIPRHDTVYWYQQGPGQDPQFLISFYEKMQSDKGSIPDRFSAQQFSDYHSELNMSSLELGDSALYFCASSLGVAPNEQFFGPGTRLTVL.

The rearrangement joins TRBV18 to TRBJ1-1; 9 nucleotides match TRBD1. The CDR3 is 15 amino acids. Germline V gene lookup returns CDR1 KGHSH and CDR2 LQKENI. Germline trimming cut 5 bases from V and 0 bases from J; bases unmatched to any gene: 4. This CDR3 is CASSSDRGLNTEAFF. Written as DNA, the CDR3 is TGTGCCAGCTCATCGGACAGGGGTTTGAACACTGAAGCTTTCTTT.

This chain uses TRBV5-6 with TRBJ2-7; TRBD1 is a possible D gene (6 bases). CDR1 SGHDT and CDR2 YYEEEE come from the germline V gene. The CDR3 consists of 15 residues. Trimming removed 4 bases at V and 2 bases at J, with 16 bases between. The CDR3 region is CASSQKWDIPYEQYF. Here the CDR3 DNA reads TGTGCCAGCAGCCAAAAGTGGGACATTCCCTACGAGCAGTACTTC.

This chain's CDR3 is CASSPSGSDNSPLHF. CDR3 nucleotides: TGTGCCAGCAGCCCGTCGGGTAGTGATAATTCACCCCTCCACTTT. This chain links TRBV7-9 with TRBJ1-6; D remains unclear. Germline V CDR1 and CDR2: SEHNR, FQNEAQ (reference sequence). This CDR3 comprises 15 residues. Trimming removed 5 bases at V and 5 bases at J, with 13 bases between.

The V call is TRBV19, the J call TRBJ2-1; 14 bases agree with TRBD2. CDR3 size: 19 residues. Trimming cost V 1 base and J 0 bases; bases outside gene matches: 5. CDR1 is LNHDA and CDR2 is SQIVND in the germline V gene (reference sequence). CDR3 amino acids: CASSIGGLAGVYSYNEQFF. The DNA of the CDR3 is TGTGCCAGTAGTATAGGGGGACTAGCGGGAGTCTACTCCTACAATGAGCAGTTCTTC. Full variable domain (remainder filled in from reference TRBV19 and TRBJ2-1): DGGITQSPKYLFRKEGQNVTLSCEQNLNHDAMYWYRQDPGQGLRLIYYSQIVNDFQKGDIAEGYSVSREKKESFPLTVTSAQKNPTAFYLCASSIGGLAGVYSYNEQFFGPGTRLTVL.

This chain links TRBV6-5 with TRBJ1-2; maybe TRBD1 (5 bases). This CDR3 spans 13 amino acids. V dropped 6 bases and J dropped 3 bases, with 11 bases sitting between them. CDR1 and CDR2 (germline): MNHEY, SVGAGI. The CDR3 nucleotides are TGTGCCAGCAGCCCGGGGGTGGACTATGGCTACACCTTC. It is translated as CASSPGVDYGYTF.

The genes are TRBV19 and TRBJ1-2; possibly TRBD1 for D (6 bases). Per germline, CDR1 LNHDA and CDR2 SQIVND (reference sequence). V lost 0 bases to trimming and J lost 4 bases, with 6 bases between them. The CDR3 has 13 residues. The CDR3 region is CASSIDRGYGYTF. DNA of the CDR3: TGTGCCAGTAGTATAGACAGGGGCTATGGCTACACCTTC.

Worth noting for this clone: The sample carries other DNA sequences with the same CDR3. The gene calls are TRBV24-1 and TRBJ2-1, with D possibly being TRBD2 (6 bases). CDR1 is KGHDR, CDR2 SFDVKD, per germline. The CDR3 contains 13 residues. V gave up 0 bases and J gave up 7 bases, with 6 bases separating them. In nucleotides, the CDR3 is TGTGCCACCAGTGATTTGCGGGGGAATGAGCAGTTCTTC. Protein sequence: CATSDLRGNEQFF.

The chain couples TRBV27 to TRBJ1-1, with TRBD1 identical over 12 bases. V lost 5 bases and J lost 4; bases outside the gene matches: 11. Germline V gives CDR1 MNHEY, CDR2 SMNVEV (reference sequence). This CDR3 region has 17 residues. The CDR3: CASSDGTGGSDSTEAFF. The CDR3 coding sequence is TGTGCCAGCAGTGACGGGACAGGGGGCAGCGATAGCACTGAAGCTTTCTTT.

In DNA form, the CDR3 reads TGCGCCAGCAGCCAAGTCGGGGGACAGGCTAATGAAAAACTGTTTTTT. Translated: CASSQVGGQANEKLFF. The chain is built from TRBV4-1 and TRBJ1-4; TRBD1 matches 8 bases. The V and J ends lost 1 base and 3 bases, in that order; junction bases with no gene match: 4. CDR1 MGHRA and CDR2 YSYEKL come from the germline V gene. The CDR3 sequence is 16 residues long.

The rearrangement joins TRBV11-2 to TRBJ1-6; perhaps TRBD1 as D (6 bases). The CDR3 has 17 residues. CDR1 is SGHAT and CDR2 is FQNNGV in the germline V gene. V gave up 4 bases and J gave up 13 bases, with 26 bases separating them. The CDR3, as DNA: TGTGCCAGCAGCTCACTAGGGGGACACACCGTCACAACCCCCCTCCACTTT. Its translation is CASSSLGGHTVTTPLHF.

The J gene is TRBJ2-3, the V gene TRBV18; 13 bases are shared with TRBD2. Germline values: CDR1 KGHSH, CDR2 LQKENI. This CDR3 contains 17 residues. V shed 3 bases and J 5 bases; nucleotides not matched to a gene: 8. The CDR3 protein is CASSPITSGRAGDTQYF. The CDR3 coding sequence is TGTGCCAGCTCACCGATTACTAGCGGGAGGGCTGGAGATACGCAGTATTTT.